These 4 T cell receptor beta chains were sequenced from one sample in a study of control samples from healthy donors and cancer patients. This table comes from immunoSEQ multiplex PCR, and its TCRdb copy is limited to in-frame clones, with some not included. The table records approximately 70,000 clones, around 90% of them present only once. The sample was PBMCs. The receptors here all came from a man aged 60 to 69 with colorectal cancer.

The chain recombines TRBV3-1 (or the pseudogene TRBV3-2) with TRBJ1-6; D perhaps matches TRBD1 (5 bases). This CDR3 is built from 15 residues. Germline V lookup: CDR1 LGHDT, CDR2 YNNKEL (reference sequence). Trimming took off 3 bases at V and 2 bases at J, with 8 bases between the two ends. The CDR3 sequence: CASSHGGAYNSPLHF. The CDR3 bases are TGTGCCAGCAGCCATGGAGGGGCCTATAATTCACCCCTCCACTTT.

This rearrangement joins TRBV4-1 to TRBJ2-7; TRBD2 matches at 13 bases. The V gene's germline CDR1 is MGHRA and CDR2 YSYEKL. CDR3 length equals 16 residues. The J segment lost 4 bases and the V segment lost 3 bases, leaving 6 bases of the junction unmatched. The CDR3 reads CASSHPTSGGPYEQYF. The CDR3 nucleotides are TGCGCCAGCAGCCACCCGACTAGCGGGGGGCCATACGAGCAGTACTTC.

The chain joins TRBV28 to TRBJ1-5, with D perhaps matching TRBD1 (5 bases). The germline gives CDR1 MDHEN, CDR2 SYDVKM. The length of the CDR3 is 16 residues. V lost 6 bases and J 3 bases, leaving 18 bases between the germline ends. Here the CDR3 DNA reads TGTGCCAGCAGCGTCAGTCGGGGGAATCTCAATCAGCCCCAGCATTTT. The encoded protein is CASSVSRGNLNQPQHF.

This clone was found a few times. A read error may account for a junction end that differs from germline. The chain's CDR3 is CPSSVDGGAGETQYF. The CDR3 nucleotides read TGTCCCAGCAGCGTAGACGGGGGGGCTGGGGAGACCCAGTACTTC. The chain is built from TRBV9 and TRBJ2-5; TRBD2 aligns across 8 bases. Germline CDR1 is SGDLS and CDR2 is YYNGEE. This CDR3 is built from 15 residues.